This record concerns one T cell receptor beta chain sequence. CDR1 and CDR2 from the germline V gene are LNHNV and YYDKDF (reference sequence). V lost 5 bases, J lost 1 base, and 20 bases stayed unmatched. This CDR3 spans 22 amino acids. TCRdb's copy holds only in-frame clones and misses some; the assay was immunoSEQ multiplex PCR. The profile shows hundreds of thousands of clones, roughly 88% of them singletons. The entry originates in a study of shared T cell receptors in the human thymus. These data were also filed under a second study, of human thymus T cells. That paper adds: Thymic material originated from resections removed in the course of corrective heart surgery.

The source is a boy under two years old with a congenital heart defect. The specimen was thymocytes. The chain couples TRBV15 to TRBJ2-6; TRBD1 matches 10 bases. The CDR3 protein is CATSSAGPADRGRYSGANVLTF. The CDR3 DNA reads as TGTGCCACCAGCTCTGCGGGCCCAGCAGACAGGGGGCGGTATTCTGGGGCCAACGTCCTGACTTTC.